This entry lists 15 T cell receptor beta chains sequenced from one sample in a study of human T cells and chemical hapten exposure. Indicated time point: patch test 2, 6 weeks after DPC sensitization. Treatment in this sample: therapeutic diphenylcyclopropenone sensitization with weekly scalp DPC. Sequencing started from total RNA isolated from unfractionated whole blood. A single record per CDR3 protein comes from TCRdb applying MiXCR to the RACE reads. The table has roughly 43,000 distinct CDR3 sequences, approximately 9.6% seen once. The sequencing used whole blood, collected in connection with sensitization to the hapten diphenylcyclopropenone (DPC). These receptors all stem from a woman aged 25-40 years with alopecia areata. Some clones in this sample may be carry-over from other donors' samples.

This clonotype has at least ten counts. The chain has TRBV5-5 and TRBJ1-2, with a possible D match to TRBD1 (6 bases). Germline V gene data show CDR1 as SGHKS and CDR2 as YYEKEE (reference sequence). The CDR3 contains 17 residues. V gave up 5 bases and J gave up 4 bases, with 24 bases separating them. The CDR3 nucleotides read TGTGCCAGCAGTCGCCCTGGACAGCGGCAACTAGGCTATGGCTACACCTTC. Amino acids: CASSRPGQRQLGYGYTF.

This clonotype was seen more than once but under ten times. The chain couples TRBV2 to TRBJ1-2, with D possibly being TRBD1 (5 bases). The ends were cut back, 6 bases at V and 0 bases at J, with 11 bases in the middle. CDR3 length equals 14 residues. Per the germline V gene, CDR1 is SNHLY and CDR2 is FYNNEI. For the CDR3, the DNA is TGTGCCAGCAGGAACAGGTTAGCTAACTATGGCTACACCTTC. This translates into CASRNRLANYGYTF.

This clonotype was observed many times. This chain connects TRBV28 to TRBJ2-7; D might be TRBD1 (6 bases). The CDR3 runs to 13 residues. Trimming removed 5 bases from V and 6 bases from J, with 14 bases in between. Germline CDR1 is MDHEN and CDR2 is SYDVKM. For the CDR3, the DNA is TGTGCCAGCAGTCGACAGGCGATGGGCGAGCAGTACTTC. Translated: CASSRQAMGEQYF.

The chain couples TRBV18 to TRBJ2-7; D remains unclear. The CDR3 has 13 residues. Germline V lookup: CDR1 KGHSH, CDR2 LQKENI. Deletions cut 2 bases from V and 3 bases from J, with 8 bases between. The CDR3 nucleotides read TGTGCCAGCTCACCAGACGCGATCTACGAGCAGTACTTC. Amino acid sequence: CASSPDAIYEQYF.

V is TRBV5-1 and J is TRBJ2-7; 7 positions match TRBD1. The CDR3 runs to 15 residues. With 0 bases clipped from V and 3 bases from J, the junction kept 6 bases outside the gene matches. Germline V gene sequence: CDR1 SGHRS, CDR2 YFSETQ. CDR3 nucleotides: TGCGCCAGCAGCTTGGGACAGGGCTCTATCTACGAGCAGTACTTC. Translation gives CASSLGQGSIYEQYF.

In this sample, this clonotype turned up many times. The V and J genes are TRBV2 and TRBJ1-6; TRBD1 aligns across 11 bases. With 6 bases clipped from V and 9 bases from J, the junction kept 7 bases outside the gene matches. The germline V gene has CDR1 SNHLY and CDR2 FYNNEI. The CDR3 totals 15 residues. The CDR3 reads CASRAPGQGGSPLHF. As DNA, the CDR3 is TGTGCCAGCAGGGCTCCGGGACAGGGGGGTTCACCCCTCCACTTT.

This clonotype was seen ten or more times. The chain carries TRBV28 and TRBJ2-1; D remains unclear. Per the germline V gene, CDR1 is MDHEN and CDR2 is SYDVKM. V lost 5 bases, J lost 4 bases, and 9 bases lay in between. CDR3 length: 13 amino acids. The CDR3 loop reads CASSGYSYNEQFF. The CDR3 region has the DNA TGTGCCAGCAGTGGCTACTCATACAATGAGCAGTTCTTC.

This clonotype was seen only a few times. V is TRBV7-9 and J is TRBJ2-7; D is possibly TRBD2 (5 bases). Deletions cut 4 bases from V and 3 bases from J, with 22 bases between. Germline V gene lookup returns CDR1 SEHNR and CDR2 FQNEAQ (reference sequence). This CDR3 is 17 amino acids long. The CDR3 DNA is TGTGCCAGCAGCTCCCTCCGGAGCGGTTCCCCGTTCTACGAGCAGTACTTC. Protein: CASSSLRSGSPFYEQYF.

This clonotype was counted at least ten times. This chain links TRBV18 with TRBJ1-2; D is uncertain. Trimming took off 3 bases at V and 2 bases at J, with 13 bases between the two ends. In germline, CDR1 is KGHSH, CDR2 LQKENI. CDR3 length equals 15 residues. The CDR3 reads CASSPESTGNYGYTF. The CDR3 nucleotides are TGTGCCAGCTCACCGGAGTCGACGGGCAACTATGGCTACACCTTC.

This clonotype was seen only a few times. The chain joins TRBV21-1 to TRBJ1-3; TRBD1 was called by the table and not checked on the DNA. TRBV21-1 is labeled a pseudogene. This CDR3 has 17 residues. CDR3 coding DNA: TGTGCCAGCAGCCATCCCCCGGACAGGTACTCTGGAAACACCATATATTTT. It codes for CASSHPPDRYSGNTIYF.

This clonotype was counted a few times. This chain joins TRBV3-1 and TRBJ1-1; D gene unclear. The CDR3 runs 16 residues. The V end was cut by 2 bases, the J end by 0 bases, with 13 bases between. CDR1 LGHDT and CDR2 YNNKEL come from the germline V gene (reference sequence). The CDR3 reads CASSQSPFRLNTEAFF. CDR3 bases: TGTGCCAGCAGCCAATCCCCGTTCAGGTTGAACACTGAAGCTTTCTTT.

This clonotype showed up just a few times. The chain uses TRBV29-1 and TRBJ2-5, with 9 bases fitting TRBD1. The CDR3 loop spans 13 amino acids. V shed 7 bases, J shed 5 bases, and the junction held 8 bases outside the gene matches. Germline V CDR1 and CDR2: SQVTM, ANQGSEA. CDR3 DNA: TGCAGCGGAAGGGACAGGGTTTTGGAGACCCAGTACTTC. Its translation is CSGRDRVLETQYF.

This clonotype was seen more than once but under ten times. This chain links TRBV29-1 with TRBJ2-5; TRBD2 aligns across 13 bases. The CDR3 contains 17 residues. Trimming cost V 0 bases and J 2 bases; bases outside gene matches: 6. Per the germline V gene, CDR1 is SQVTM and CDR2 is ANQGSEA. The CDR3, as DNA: TGCAGCGTTGAAGACGGGGGACTAGCGGGGTTTCAAGAGACCCAGTACTTC. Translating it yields CSVEDGGLAGFQETQYF.

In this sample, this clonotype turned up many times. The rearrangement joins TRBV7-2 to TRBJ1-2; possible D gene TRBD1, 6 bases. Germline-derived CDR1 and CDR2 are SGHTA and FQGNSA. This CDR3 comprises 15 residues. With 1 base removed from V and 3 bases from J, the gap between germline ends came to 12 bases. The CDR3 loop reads CASSLVYGGDYGYTF. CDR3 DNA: TGTGCCAGCAGCTTAGTGTACGGGGGCGACTATGGCTACACCTTC.

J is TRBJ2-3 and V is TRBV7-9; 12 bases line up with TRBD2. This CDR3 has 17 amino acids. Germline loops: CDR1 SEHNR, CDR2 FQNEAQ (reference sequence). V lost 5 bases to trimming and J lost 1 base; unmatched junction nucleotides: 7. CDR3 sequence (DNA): TGTGCCAGCAGCCCGCATGGGACTAGCGGGCGCACAGATACGCAGTATTTT. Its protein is CASSPHGTSGRTDTQYF.